These 25 T cell receptor beta chains were all obtained from the same sample, sequenced in a study of response to subunit inactivated influenza vaccine (dated by TCRdb to the late 2010s). The library relied on RT-PCR. The sequencer listed for this sample is Illumina HiSeq 2500. The public reads were quality trimmed at Q25 with fastp and then assembled into clones with MiXCR by TCRdb, keeping productive beta chains. Identical CDR3 protein sequences are pooled into one entry, listed with their most common genes and DNA. This sample comprises almost 600,000 distinct CDR3 sequences, 12% to 15% of them detected only once. The ten most abundant clones make up over 8.5% of the sample. This material consisted of PBMCs from blood, taken about 13 days after vaccination. The source is a man aged 45-65 years who received an inactivated influenza vaccine. Donor details come from another sample of the same person, matched by shared clones.

The chain carries TRBV5-1 and TRBJ1-1, with 9 nucleotides matching TRBD1. After removal of 0 bases from V and 4 bases from J, the junction contained 7 bases not matched to a gene. This CDR3 contains 16 residues. Germline loops: CDR1 SGHRS, CDR2 YFSETQ. The CDR3: CASSLAGTGTVTEAFF. CDR3 coding DNA: TGCGCCAGCAGCTTGGCCGGGACAGGGACGGTCACTGAAGCTTTCTTT.

The table lists this clonotype with a few counts. The J gene is TRBJ2-5, the V gene TRBV5-1; D gene unclear. V dropped 3 bases and J dropped 3 bases, with 9 bases sitting between them. CDR3 size: 13 residues. Germline CDR1 SGHRS, CDR2 YFSETQ. The CDR3 DNA reads TGCGCCAGCAGCTGGAAACCAGAAGAGACCCAGTACTTC. Residues: CASSWKPEETQYF.

The chain couples TRBV7-9 to TRBJ2-2; a possible D gene is TRBD1 (5 bases). Germline V gene lookup returns CDR1 SEHNR and CDR2 FQNEAQ (reference sequence). The CDR3 loop spans 13 amino acids. The CDR3 sequence: CTQGEGNTGELFF. CDR3 bases: TGTACCCAGGGTGAAGGGAACACCGGGGAGCTGTTTTTT. The complete variable domain, with remaining parts taken from reference TRBV7-9 and TRBJ2-2, reads DTGVSQNPRHKITKRGQNVTFRCDPISEHNRLYWYRQTLGQGPEFLTYFQNEAQLEKSRLLSDRFSAERPKGSFSTLEIQRTEQGDSAMYLCTQGEGNTGELFFGEGSRLTVL.

The V and J genes are TRBV10-3 and TRBJ2-3, with no clear D. CDR1 and CDR2 (germline): ENHRY, SYGVKD. The ends were cut back, 3 bases at V and 4 bases at J, with 14 bases in the middle. The CDR3 contains 15 residues. DNA of the CDR3: TGTGCCATCAGTGAAGGGCAGGTGTCCGCAGATACGCAGTATTTT. The encoded protein is CAISEGQVSADTQYF.

This clonotype was seen a few times. The chain couples TRBV9 to TRBJ2-3; D not resolved. Germline values: CDR1 SGDLS, CDR2 YYNGEE. V was clipped by 2 bases and J by 0 bases, with 10 bases between them. The CDR3 runs 15 residues. This chain's CDR3 is CASSVSGISTDTQYF. CDR3 nucleotide sequence: TGTGCCAGCAGCGTTTCAGGTATTAGCACAGATACGCAGTATTTT.

The J gene is TRBJ2-3, the V gene TRBV15; D possibly corresponds to TRBD2 (6 bases). The CDR3 is made up of 17 amino acids. V was clipped by 0 bases and J by 0 bases, with 13 bases between them. The germline gives CDR1 LNHNV, CDR2 YYDKDF (reference sequence). The CDR3: CATSRDPWGTSTDTQYF. CDR3 nucleotide sequence: TGTGCCACCAGCAGAGATCCTTGGGGGACTAGCACAGATACGCAGTATTTT.

This clonotype has just a few counts. The V gene is TRBV20-1, the J gene TRBJ2-7; 10 bases agree with TRBD1. CDR1 and CDR2 (germline): DFQATT, SNEGSKA (reference sequence). This CDR3 region has 14 residues. Trimming took 7 bases from V and 1 from J; bases not matched to a gene: 7. CDR3 sequence reads: CSGRRGQGSYEQYF. In DNA, the CDR3 is TGCAGTGGTCGACGGGGACAGGGGTCCTACGAGCAGTACTTC.

The table lists this clonotype with many counts. This rearrangement joins TRBV5-1 to TRBJ2-3; D may be TRBD1 (5 bases). CDR1 and CDR2 (germline): SGHRS, YFSETQ. This CDR3 spans 13 amino acids. V was pared by 3 bases and J by 4 bases, with 9 bases between. The CDR3 is CASSSGAPDTQYF. For the CDR3, the DNA is TGCGCCAGCAGCTCTGGGGCCCCAGATACGCAGTATTTT. The whole variable domain, remainder taken from reference TRBV5-1 and TRBJ2-3, is KAGVTQTPRYLIKTRGQQVTLSCSPISGHRSVSWYQQTPGQGLQFLFEYFSETQRNKGNFPGRFSGRQFSNSRSEMNVSTLELGDSALYLCASSSGAPDTQYFGPGTRLTVL.

The rearrangement links TRBV18 to TRBJ1-6; no reliable D call. The CDR3 covers 15 residues. The V end was cut by 2 bases, the J end by 0 bases, with 5 bases between. The germline CDR1 and CDR2 sequences are KGHSH and LQKENI. In DNA form, the CDR3 reads TGTGCCAGCTCACCAGTAAACTCCTATAATTCACCCCTCCACTTT. This sequence encodes CASSPVNSYNSPLHF.

The rearrangement joins TRBV29-1 to TRBJ2-1, with 7 bases aligning to TRBD2. Trimming cost V 7 bases and J 10 bases; bases outside gene matches: 7. Germline lookup yields CDR1 SQVTM and CDR2 ANQGSEA. The CDR3 covers 11 residues. This chain's CDR3 is CSGIRDYEQFF. The CDR3 region has the DNA TGCAGCGGCATCCGGGACTACGAGCAGTTCTTC.

V gene TRBV10-3 combines with J gene TRBJ1-5; TRBD1 agrees at 7 bases. V trimming: 8 bases; J trimming: 2 bases; junction bases outside the gene matches: 6. Per germline, CDR1 ENHRY and CDR2 SYGVKD. The length of the CDR3 is 14 residues. The DNA of the CDR3 is TGTGCCATCTGGGGCGGGACAGGCAATCAGCCCCAGCATTTT. As protein: CAIWGGTGNQPQHF.

The V gene is TRBV5-5, the J gene TRBJ2-7; 8 bases map to TRBD2. V trimming: 0 bases; J trimming: 3 bases; junction bases outside the gene matches: 5. The germline CDR1 and CDR2 sequences are SGHKS and YYEKEE (reference sequence). The CDR3 is 15 residues long. CDR3 loop: CASSLASGSDYEQYF. The CDR3 DNA sequence: TGTGCCAGCAGCTTGGCCAGCGGGAGCGACTACGAGCAGTACTTC.

Comment on this clonotype: Compared with germline, one end of the junction differs, possibly owing to a read error. The chain is built from TRBV5-1 and TRBJ2-5; the D gene is possibly TRBD2 (5 bases). The CDR3 sequence is 14 residues long. Germline CDR1 reads SGHRS; CDR2 reads YFSETQ. This CDR3 reads CARSFGSGKETQYF. DNA of the CDR3: TGCGCCAGAAGCTTTGGGTCCGGGAAAGAGACCCAGTACTTC. The full variable domain, its missing parts supplied by reference TRBV5-1 and TRBJ2-5, is KAGVTQTPRYLIKTRGQQVTLSCSPISGHRSVSWYQQTPGQGLQFLFEYFSETQRNKGNFPGRFSGRQFSNSRSEMNVSTLELGDSALYLCARSFGSGKETQYFGPGTRLLVL.

The table lists this clonotype with a few counts. V and J are TRBV20-1 and TRBJ2-7, with TRBD2 identical over 11 bases. Germline CDR1 DFQATT, CDR2 SNEGSKA (reference sequence). Trimming removed 7 bases from V and 2 bases from J; junction bases left unmatched: 7. The CDR3 sequence is 14 residues long. CDR3 DNA sequence: TGCAGTGTTCCCGGGACTAGCGGAACCTACGAGCAGTACTTC. Protein sequence: CSVPGTSGTYEQYF.

The V and J genes are TRBV4-2 and TRBJ2-1; D is uncertain. The V and J ends lost 6 bases and 0 bases respectively, with 15 bases between them. Germline values: CDR1 LGHNA, CDR2 YNFKEQ. The length of the CDR3 is 16 residues. The CDR3 DNA follows: TGTGCCAGCAGTTTGCTGGCAGCGCGCTCCTACAATGAGCAGTTCTTC. Amino acid sequence: CASSLLAARSYNEQFF.

V and J are TRBV5-1 and TRBJ2-1; 10 nucleotides align to TRBD2. Germline V gene sequence: CDR1 SGHRS, CDR2 YFSETQ. The CDR3 spans 17 residues. V lost 0 bases to trimming and J lost 2 bases; unmatched junction nucleotides: 5. CDR3 nucleotides: TGCGCCAGCAGCTTGGGTCTAGCGGGAGATCCCTACAATGAGCAGTTCTTC. Translating gives CASSLGLAGDPYNEQFF.

The chain is built from TRBV7-2 and TRBJ2-1; no definite D call. Germline-derived CDR1 and CDR2 are SGHTA and FQGNSA. The CDR3 runs 15 residues. Trimming left V 3 bases short and J 6 bases short, with 15 bases between. The CDR3 reads CASSFGPTNANEQFF. The CDR3 nucleotides read TGTGCCAGCAGCTTTGGTCCTACAAACGCCAATGAGCAGTTCTTC.

This clonotype turned up a few times. J is TRBJ2-3 and V is TRBV7-2; TRBD2 matches 9 bases. With V trimmed by 0 bases and J by 0 bases, 4 bases remained unmatched. Germline lookup yields CDR1 SGHTA and CDR2 FQGNSA. This CDR3 has 17 residues. DNA for the CDR3: TGTGCCAGCAGCTTAGCGGTACTAGCGGGTAGCACAGATACGCAGTATTTT. Translation gives CASSLAVLAGSTDTQYF.

Notes on this clonotype: A much bigger clone sits one base away, suggesting this may be a read error. The chain has TRBV7-9 and TRBJ2-1, with TRBD2 identical over 12 bases. CDR1 is SEHNR, CDR2 FQNEAQ, per germline (reference sequence). This CDR3 comprises 14 residues. The CDR3 nucleotides are TGTACCAGCAGACTAGCGGGAGTCCACAATGAGCAGTTCTTC. Protein product: CTSRLAGVHNEQFF.

The V call is TRBV20-1, the J call TRBJ2-1; no firm D call. Germline assignment: CDR1 DFQATT and CDR2 SNEGSKA (reference sequence). V gave up 6 bases and J gave up 3 bases, with 18 bases separating them. The CDR3 is 15 residues long. DNA of the CDR3: TGCAGTGCCAATTCACATCTGAGACTCTACAATGAGCAGTTCTTC. Protein product: CSANSHLRLYNEQFF.

The chain employs TRBV12-3 or TRBV12-4 and TRBJ2-3; 7 bases match TRBD1. After removal of 1 base from V and 5 bases from J, the junction contained 3 bases not matched to a gene. The CDR3 extends over 14 amino acids. As DNA, the CDR3 is TGTGCCAGCAGTTTAGAGGGGGCGCGAGATACGCAGTATTTT. Residues: CASSLEGARDTQYF.

This clonotype was observed at least ten times. The V gene is TRBV12-3 or TRBV12-4, the J gene TRBJ2-1, with TRBD1 identical over 7 bases. V lost 3 bases to trimming and J lost 8 bases; unmatched junction nucleotides: 1. There are 12 residues in the CDR3. The CDR3 reads CASSLRGHEQFF. For the CDR3, the DNA is TGTGCCAGCAGTTTGAGGGGGCATGAGCAGTTCTTC.

The sample holds a few counts of this clonotype. V gene TRBV5-1 combines with J gene TRBJ1-1, with D possibly matching TRBD1 (6 bases). The CDR3 length is 14 residues. Germline V gene data show CDR1 as SGHRS and CDR2 as YFSETQ. V lost 7 bases and J lost 5, with 18 bases in between. In nucleotides, the CDR3 is TGCGCCAGCGCACCACAGGGCTTCGGGACTGAAGCTTTCTTT. Its protein product is CASAPQGFGTEAFF.

The chain employs TRBV11-2 and TRBJ2-3, with a possible D match to TRBD1 (7 bases). CDR1 and CDR2 from the germline V gene are SGHAT and FQNNGV. V lost 5 bases, J lost 4 bases, and 16 bases lay in between. The CDR3 is made up of 15 amino acids. CDR3: CASSNQGGNADTQYF. DNA of the CDR3: TGTGCCAGCAGCAATCAGGGGGGAAATGCAGATACGCAGTATTTT.

The V and J genes are TRBV7-9 and TRBJ1-3; D gene unclear. CDR3 length: 15 amino acids. Per the germline V gene, CDR1 is SEHNR and CDR2 is FQNEAQ (reference sequence). Trimming shortened V by 5 bases and J by 0 bases, and 11 bases separated the two germline ends. CDR3 sequence: CASSLMPNSGNTIYF. The CDR3 region has the DNA TGTGCCAGCAGCCTTATGCCTAACTCTGGAAACACCATATATTTT.